This T cell receptor beta chain emerged from a study of cytomegalovirus exposure and HLA in healthy donors. Overall study findings and caveats: TCR beta sequences numbering around 15,000 were associated with HLA alleles at 0.05 false discovery rate in a later analysis. When the data were analyzed later, several of the most significant clusters appeared to be linked to common viral pathogens.

Concerning this clone itself: Its antigen is as yet unknown.

With 60 Vbeta and 13 Jbeta primers, the PCR was carried out. Data came from immunoSEQ multiplex PCR; TCRdb stores just in-frame clones and leaves some out. The data show over 200,000 clones, roughly 80% seen once. Germline V gene sequence: CDR1 GTSNPN, CDR2 SVGIG (reference sequence). This CDR3 comprises 13 residues. V was pared by 3 bases and J by 7 bases, with 8 bases of the junction left unmatched. Sequencing input: PBMCs. The V call is TRBV30, the J call TRBJ1-1; TRBD1 aligns across 7 bases. The receptor was derived from a woman aged 40 to 50 in good health and CMV-seropositive. The CDR3 DNA reads TGTGCCTGGAGACTCAGCACAGGGGTTGAAGCTTTCTTT. It yields the protein CAWRLSTGVEAFF.